Detailed here is one T cell receptor beta chain. This entry is derived from a study of blood T cells in healthy people across ages. A second PCR, run for roughly 7 to 12 cycles, used a sample-barcoded 5' primer plus a J-beta primer mix. TCRdb itself ran the 5' RACE reads through MiXCR, one entry per CDR3 protein. This repertoire shows more than 600,000 distinct CDR3 sequences, around 25% found once; its top ten account for 9.4%. The ends were cut back, 2 bases at V and 0 bases at J, with 13 bases in the middle. The CDR3 runs 16 residues. Per germline, CDR1 LGHNA and CDR2 YSLEER. The same specimen was also included in a second study, on T cells of mothers and their children.

J is TRBJ1-1 and V is TRBV4-3; D gene ambiguous. This clonotype was obtained from a boy aged 5 to 17 in good health. Specimen: blood. The DNA for the CDR3 is TGCGCCAGCAGCCAATCGGATCCGGGTGTGAACACTGAAGCTTTCTTT. Protein: CASSQSDPGVNTEAFF.